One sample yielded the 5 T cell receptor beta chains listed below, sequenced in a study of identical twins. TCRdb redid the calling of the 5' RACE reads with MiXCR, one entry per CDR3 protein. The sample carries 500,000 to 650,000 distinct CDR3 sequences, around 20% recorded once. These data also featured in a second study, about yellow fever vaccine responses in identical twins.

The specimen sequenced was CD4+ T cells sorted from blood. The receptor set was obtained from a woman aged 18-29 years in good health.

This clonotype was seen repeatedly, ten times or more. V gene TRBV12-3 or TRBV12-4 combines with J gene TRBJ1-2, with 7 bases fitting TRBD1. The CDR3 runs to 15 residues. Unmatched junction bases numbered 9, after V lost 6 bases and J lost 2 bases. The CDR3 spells CASSQTDRANYGYTF. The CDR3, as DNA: TGTGCCAGCAGCCAAACAGACAGGGCCAACTATGGCTACACCTTC.

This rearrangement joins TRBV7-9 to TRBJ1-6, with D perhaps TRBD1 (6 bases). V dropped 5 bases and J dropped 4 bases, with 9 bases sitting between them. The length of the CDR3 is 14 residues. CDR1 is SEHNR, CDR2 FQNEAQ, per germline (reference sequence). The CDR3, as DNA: TGTGCCAGCAGCAACGGACAGTATAATTCACCCCTCCACTTT. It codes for CASSNGQYNSPLHF.

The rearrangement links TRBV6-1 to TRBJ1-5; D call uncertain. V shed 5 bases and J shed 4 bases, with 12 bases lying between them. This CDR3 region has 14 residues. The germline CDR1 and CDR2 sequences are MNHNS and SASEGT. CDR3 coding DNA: TGTGCCAGCAGTAAGGAGGCGGGGAATCAGCCCCAGCATTTT. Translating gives CASSKEAGNQPQHF.

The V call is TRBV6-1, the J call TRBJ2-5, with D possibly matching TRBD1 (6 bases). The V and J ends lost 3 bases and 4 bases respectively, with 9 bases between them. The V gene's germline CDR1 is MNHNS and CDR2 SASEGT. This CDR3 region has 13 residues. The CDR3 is CASSDGQPETQYF. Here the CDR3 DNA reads TGTGCCAGCAGTGATGGACAGCCAGAGACCCAGTACTTC.

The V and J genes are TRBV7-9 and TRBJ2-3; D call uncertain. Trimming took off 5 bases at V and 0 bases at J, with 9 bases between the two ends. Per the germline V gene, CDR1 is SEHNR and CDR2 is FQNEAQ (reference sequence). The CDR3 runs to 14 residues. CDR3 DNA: TGTGCCAGCAGCCCAAGCCCTAGCACAGATACGCAGTATTTT. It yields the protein CASSPSPSTDTQYF.